The subject of this entry is one T cell receptor beta chain. Its antigen is not known. This specimen comes from a study of CD8+ T cells in alopecia areata. The wider study: A regimen of oral tofacitinib, 5 to 10 mg twice daily, was given to treated patients.

cDNA reverse transcribed from extracted RNA served as the sequencing template. Produced via immunoSEQ multiplex PCR; TCRdb's table is partial and in-frame only. The table shows 100,000 to 150,000 clones, with over 55% occurring only once. As for treatment: oral pan-JAK inhibitor, 5-10 mg twice daily. Peripheral blood and lesional scalp punch biopsies were taken from alopecia areata patients. Germline V gene lookup returns CDR1 SQVTM and CDR2 ANQGSEA. Trimming cost V 7 bases and J 4 bases; bases outside gene matches: 11. CDR3 length: 14 amino acids. Whole-study findings and limits: There were also resident alphabeta T cells of normal skin sequenced in scalp samples. An increase in clonality over normal scalp was evident in lesional scalp, especially alopecia totalis/universalis.

This rearrangement joins TRBV29-1 to TRBJ2-3; 7 bases align to TRBD2. This sequence was found in a human donor with alopecia areata. The sample in question was CD4+ T cells sorted from blood, obtained at week 4, from a patient treated with tofacitinib. CDR3 DNA: TGCAGCGCCAACTCGGCGGGAGACCCAGATACGCAGTATTTT. Its translation: CSANSAGDPDTQYF.